One and the same sample provided the 24 T cell receptor beta chains below, sequenced in a study of cytomegalovirus exposure and HLA in healthy donors (TCRdb year 2017). The library was made by the immunoSEQ multiplex PCR assay. A mixture of 60 forward primers for TCR Vbeta segments and 13 reverse primers for TCR Jbeta segments was used in the multiplex PCR. TCRdb's version of the immuneACCESS table is confined to in-frame rearrangements and falls short of the full clone set. An unresolved V gene accounts for under half of the shortfall where checked; the remainder is of unknown origin. This sample holds around 72,000 clones; around 76% were observed only once. 6% to 6.5% of the sample lies in the top ten. Sequenced material: PBMCs. These receptors were collected from a man in his forties or fifties in good health and CMV-seronegative.

The chain employs TRBV27 and TRBJ1-5, with TRBD1 matching 7 bases. The CDR3 sequence is 16 residues long. Germline CDR1 and CDR2: MNHEY and SMNVEV (reference sequence). Trimming removed 2 bases from V and 4 bases from J; junction bases left unmatched: 8. This CDR3 is CASSLGTGVRNQPQHF. The CDR3 nucleotides are TGTGCCAGCAGTTTAGGCACAGGGGTTCGAAATCAGCCCCAGCATTTT.

The gene calls are TRBV18 and TRBJ2-2; D remains ambiguous. The CDR3 sequence is 13 residues long. V was shortened by 6 bases and J by 6 bases, with 11 bases between the two germline ends. CDR1 KGHSH and CDR2 LQKENI come from the germline V gene. For the CDR3, the DNA is TGTGCCAGCTCCGACCACAGAGCCGGGGAGCTGTTTTTT. This encodes CASSDHRAGELFF.

The gene calls are TRBV7-2 and TRBJ2-5; a possible D gene is TRBD2 (6 bases). Trimming removed 4 bases from V and 5 bases from J, with 17 bases in between. The CDR3 runs to 15 residues. In germline, CDR1 is SGHTA, CDR2 FQGNSA. CDR3 DNA: TGTGCCAGCAGCTGGCAGAGGGGAGGTTGGGAGACCCAGTACTTC. Translation gives CASSWQRGGWETQYF. Together with reference TRBV7-2 and TRBJ2-5, the CDR3 gives the full variable domain: GAGVSQSPSNKVTEKGKDVELRCDPISGHTALYWYRQSLGQGLEFLIYFQGNSAPDKSGLPSDRFSAERTGGSVSTLTIQRTQQEDSAVYLCASSWQRGGWETQYFGPGTRLLVL.

This chain uses TRBV5-1 with TRBJ2-7; 13 bases map to TRBD2. This CDR3 region has 16 residues. J gave up 4 bases and V 0 bases, and 4 bases lay outside the gene matches. In germline, CDR1 is SGHRS, CDR2 YFSETQ. The CDR3, as DNA: TGCGCCAGCAGCTTGGGGACTAGCGGGAGTCGGTACGAGCAGTACTTC. Translated: CASSLGTSGSRYEQYF. The whole variable domain, remainder taken from reference TRBV5-1 and TRBJ2-7, is KAGVTQTPRYLIKTRGQQVTLSCSPISGHRSVSWYQQTPGQGLQFLFEYFSETQRNKGNFPGRFSGRQFSNSRSEMNVSTLELGDSALYLCASSLGTSGSRYEQYFGPGTRLTVT.

This chain uses TRBV27 with TRBJ1-2, with 8 bases lining up with TRBD1. The CDR3 contains 13 residues. V gave up 2 bases and J gave up 8 bases; unmatched junction bases: 4. Looked up from germline, CDR1 is MNHEY and CDR2 is SMNVEV (reference sequence). This chain's CDR3 is CASSLVGQGGYTF. The CDR3 DNA is TGTGCCAGCAGTTTAGTAGGACAGGGAGGCTACACCTTC.

The J gene is TRBJ2-3, the V gene TRBV5-1; TRBD2 matches 11 bases. The V segment lost 5 bases and the J segment 6 bases; nucleotides outside the gene matches: 11. This CDR3 is 16 amino acids long. Per germline, CDR1 SGHRS and CDR2 YFSETQ. DNA for the CDR3: TGCGCCAGCAGTCCCGGGACTAGCGGACCTCGCGATACGCAGTATTTT. Protein: CASSPGTSGPRDTQYF. Filled out from reference TRBV5-1 and TRBJ2-3, the complete variable domain reads KAGVTQTPRYLIKTRGQQVTLSCSPISGHRSVSWYQQTPGQGLQFLFEYFSETQRNKGNFPGRFSGRQFSNSRSEMNVSTLELGDSALYLCASSPGTSGPRDTQYFGPGTRLTVL.

V usage is TRBV11-2 and J usage is TRBJ2-4, with D possibly being TRBD2 (6 bases). The V gene lost 5 bases and the J gene lost 3 bases, with 8 bases spanning the gap. Germline loops: CDR1 SGHAT, CDR2 FQNNGV. CDR3 length: 13 amino acids. Here the CDR3 reads CASSAGGKNIQYF. CDR3 bases: TGTGCCAGCAGCGCCGGGGGCAAAAACATTCAGTACTTC.

The chain recombines TRBV6-6 with TRBJ2-7, with D tentatively TRBD1 (6 bases). Trimming took 2 bases from V and 4 from J, leaving 15 bases between them. The CDR3 spans 15 residues. Germline assignment: CDR1 MNHNY and CDR2 SVGAGI (reference sequence). CDR3 sequence (DNA): TGTGCCAGCAGTTACGGAACAGGCAGGGGATACGAGCAGTACTTC. It codes for CASSYGTGRGYEQYF.

This clone was observed a single time. This chain links TRBV4-1 with TRBJ1-3; D may be TRBD1 (5 bases). The germline V and J ends were trimmed by 1 base and 2 bases, with 9 bases remaining between them. The CDR3 is 15 residues long. Per germline, CDR1 MGHRA and CDR2 YSYEKL. CDR3 sequence reads: CASSQVPGPGNTIYF. DNA for the CDR3: TGCGCCAGCAGCCAAGTCCCAGGGCCTGGAAACACCATATATTTT.

The chain couples TRBV30 to TRBJ1-6, with 9 bases identical to TRBD1. The germline V gene has CDR1 GTSNPN and CDR2 SVGIG (reference sequence). The CDR3 extends over 17 amino acids. V was pared by 3 bases and J by 6 bases, with 12 bases of the junction left unmatched. CDR3 DNA sequence: TGTGCCTGGAGGGGACCTTTAGGGACAGGGTTTAATTCACCCCTCCACTTT. Its protein product is CAWRGPLGTGFNSPLHF.

This clone appeared a single time. The CDR3 spells CAIRDSAKNIQYF. The CDR3, as DNA: TGTGCCATCAGGGACAGCGCCAAAAACATTCAGTACTTC. The chain uses TRBV10-3 and TRBJ2-4, with a weak D call TRBD1 (6 bases). The CDR3 length is 13 residues. Trimming left V 6 bases short and J 1 base short, with 7 bases between. The germline CDR1 and CDR2 sequences are ENHRY and SYGVKD.

The chain combines TRBV6-5 with TRBJ1-5, with 9 nucleotides matching TRBD1. Germline V gives CDR1 MNHEY, CDR2 SVGAGI. V lost 4 bases to trimming and J lost 1 base; unmatched junction nucleotides: 2. The CDR3 is 15 residues long. CDR3 in DNA: TGTGCCAGCAGTTGGGGGACAGGGAGCAATCAGCCCCAGCATTTT. It yields the protein CASSWGTGSNQPQHF.

V usage is TRBV10-2 and J usage is TRBJ2-5; 12 bases are a match to TRBD1. Trimming took 0 bases from V and 0 from J; bases not matched to a gene: 5. The CDR3 is 18 amino acids. Germline CDR1 is WSHSY and CDR2 is SAAADI. The CDR3 reads CASSESKGTGGHQETQYF. In DNA, the CDR3 is TGCGCCAGCAGTGAGTCTAAAGGGACAGGGGGCCACCAAGAGACCCAGTACTTC.

This sequence joins TRBV5-8 and TRBJ1-5; D call uncertain. V was trimmed by 3 bases and J by 0 bases, leaving 10 bases between them. Germline V CDR1 and CDR2: SGHTS, YDEGEE. The CDR3 extends over 15 amino acids. The CDR3 DNA sequence: TGTGCCAGCAGCTCTCGGGGTTTTAGCAATCAGCCCCAGCATTTT. Residues: CASSSRGFSNQPQHF. Together with reference TRBV5-8 and TRBJ1-5, the CDR3 gives the full variable domain: EAGVTQSPTHLIKTRGQQATLRCSPISGHTSVYWYQQALGLGLQFLLWYDEGEERNRGNFPPRFSGRQFPNYSSELNVNALELEDSALYLCASSSRGFSNQPQHFGDGTRLSIL.

The chain uses TRBV25-1 and TRBJ1-1; D is possibly TRBD1 (6 bases). V was shortened by 7 bases and J by 0 bases, with 12 bases between the two germline ends. Per the germline V gene, CDR1 is MGHDK and CDR2 is SYGVNS. This CDR3 has 14 residues. The CDR3 protein is CASKKTGMNTEAFF. In DNA, the CDR3 is TGTGCCAGCAAGAAGACAGGAATGAACACTGAAGCTTTCTTT.

The chain links TRBV2 to TRBJ1-5, with a tentative D call TRBD1 (6 bases). Trimming shortened V by 4 bases and J by 6 bases, and 10 bases separated the two germline ends. CDR1 is SNHLY and CDR2 is FYNNEI in the germline V gene. This CDR3 has 13 residues. The CDR3 DNA is TGTGCCAGCAGTGTACAGGGAAGTCAGCCCCAGCATTTT. Its translation: CASSVQGSQPQHF.

V and J are TRBV19 and TRBJ2-3, with a possible D match to TRBD1 (5 bases). Trimming removed 11 bases from V and 2 bases from J, with 17 bases in between. This CDR3 region has 14 residues. Germline CDR1 and CDR2: LNHDA and SQIVND (reference sequence). CDR3 DNA: TGTGCCTCGTCAAGGGGCCTAGACACAGATACGCAGTATTTT. Protein: CASSRGLDTDTQYF. Complete variable domain (other parts from reference TRBV19 and TRBJ2-3): DGGITQSPKYLFRKEGQNVTLSCEQNLNHDAMYWYRQDPGQGLRLIYYSQIVNDFQKGDIAEGYSVSREKKESFPLTVTSAQKNPTAFYLCASSRGLDTDTQYFGPGTRLTVL.

This clone was counted only a few times. The V call is TRBV5-4, the J call TRBJ2-2; D possibly corresponds to TRBD1 (6 bases). Germline V gives CDR1 SGHNT, CDR2 YYREEE (reference sequence). The CDR3 sequence is 13 residues long. The CDR3 DNA sequence: TGTGCTGCTACAGGGCAACACACCGGGGAGCTGTTTTTT. Translated, it gives CAATGQHTGELFF. Combining the CDR3 with reference TRBV5-4 and TRBJ2-2 gives the whole variable domain ETGVTQSPTHLIKTRGQQVTLRCSSQSGHNTVSWYQQALGQGPQFIFQYYREEENGRGNFPPRFSGLQFPNYSSELNVNALELDDSALYLCAATGQHTGELFFGEGSRLTVL.

V and J are TRBV29-1 and TRBJ1-2; D gene uncertain. V was cut by 8 bases and J by 6 bases, with 4 bases left in between. The CDR3 covers 8 residues. From germline, CDR1 is SQVTM and CDR2 ANQGSEA. CDR3 sequence reads: CSPNGYTF. CDR3 bases: TGCAGCCCAAATGGCTACACCTTC.

This chain joins TRBV2 and TRBJ2-7; D gene ambiguous. This CDR3 is built from 13 residues. Germline CDR1 SNHLY, CDR2 FYNNEI. Trimming removed 4 bases at V and 1 base at J, with 8 bases between. The CDR3 loop reads CASSARLSYEQYF. DNA of the CDR3: TGTGCCAGCAGTGCGCGACTGTCCTACGAGCAGTACTTC. Full variable domain (rest looked up from reference TRBV2 and TRBJ2-7): EPEVTQTPSHQVTQMGQEVILRCVPISNHLYFYWYRQILGQKVEFLVSFYNNEISEKSEIFDDQFSVERPDGSNFTLKIRSTKLEDSAMYFCASSARLSYEQYFGPGTRLTVT.

This clone was found once. This rearrangement joins TRBV28 to TRBJ2-2; 11 nucleotides line up with TRBD1. Germline CDR1 reads MDHEN; CDR2 reads SYDVKM. V was pared by 3 bases and J by 2 bases, with 8 bases of the junction left unmatched. The CDR3 extends over 18 amino acids. The chain's CDR3 is CASSLMGQGVANTGELFF. CDR3 coding DNA: TGTGCCAGCAGTTTGATGGGACAGGGGGTCGCCAACACCGGGGAGCTGTTTTTT.

The chain employs TRBV2 and TRBJ1-5, with D unclear. The CDR3 is made up of 14 amino acids. Trimming removed 6 bases from V and 1 base from J, with 10 bases in between. Looked up from germline, CDR1 is SNHLY and CDR2 is FYNNEI. The DNA of the CDR3 is TGTGCCAGCAGCACAGAGAACAGCAATCAGCCCCAGCATTTT. Protein sequence: CASSTENSNQPQHF.

The genes are TRBV7-2 and TRBJ1-6, with a possible D match to TRBD1 (5 bases). This CDR3 is built from 14 residues. Germline assignment: CDR1 SGHTA and CDR2 FQGNSA. V was trimmed by 1 base and J by 6 bases, leaving 7 bases between them. The CDR3 loop is CASSLGGGNSPLHF. The CDR3 DNA reads as TGTGCCAGCAGCTTAGGGGGCGGTAATTCACCCCTCCACTTT. Variable domain in full (rest from reference TRBV7-2 and TRBJ1-6): GAGVSQSPSNKVTEKGKDVELRCDPISGHTALYWYRQSLGQGLEFLIYFQGNSAPDKSGLPSDRFSAERTGGSVSTLTIQRTQQEDSAVYLCASSLGGGNSPLHFGNGTRLTVT.

This chain connects TRBV10-1 to TRBJ1-4; D is ambiguous. The CDR3 covers 18 residues. With 3 bases removed from V and 5 bases from J, the gap between germline ends came to 22 bases. The germline CDR1 and CDR2 sequences are WNHNN and SYGVQD (reference sequence). The CDR3 loop reads CASSDNGCLLVDNEKLFF. CDR3 bases: TGCGCCAGCAGTGACAATGGATGTCTCCTAGTCGACAATGAAAAACTGTTTTTT.